The entry below describes one T cell receptor beta chain. Its antigen is not known. The sample originates from a study of shared clonotypes between healthy human individuals. Study-wide findings and caveats: The sharing of 5% to 6.5% of naive CD4 clonotypes was seen across a few donors.

The assay ran at deep level. Sequencing was performed with immunoSEQ multiplex PCR; in TCRdb, only in-frame clones are kept and a portion is missing. The sample shows millions of clones, approximately 95% of them seen only once. The CDR3 extends over 18 amino acids. The V gene end was trimmed by 4 bases and the J gene end by 0 bases; junction bases not matched to a gene: 9. In germline, CDR1 is LNHDA, CDR2 SQIVND (reference sequence). Memory CD4+ cells were the fraction left after CD45RA+ naive selection. Sequenced: naive CD4+ T cells from PBMCs. Described subset: CD45RA+ positively selected. V is TRBV19 and J is TRBJ2-1; TRBD2 matches 10 bases. The TCR was taken from a man aged 18 to 35 in good health. Some clones in this sample may be carry-over from other donors' samples. In nucleotides, the CDR3 is TGTGCCAGTAGTAGTCGCTCTAGCGGGAGTCACTCCTACAATGAGCAGTTCTTC. Translating gives CASSSRSSGSHSYNEQFF.